The 10 T cell receptor beta chains given below trace back to one sample, sequenced in a study of tumour-infiltrating T cells in Burkitt lymphoma. Sequenced by immunoSEQ multiplex PCR; TCRdb stores in-frame clones only, minus some. The profile covers more than 45,000 clones, with around 32% appearing a single time and around 2.9% taken by the ten largest. Sequenced: tumor tissue. Every receptor here comes from a human donor with Burkitt lymphoma.

This chain uses TRBV6-9 with TRBJ1-5, with D possibly matching TRBD1 (6 bases). The CDR3 covers 13 residues. Trimming left V 5 bases short and J 6 bases short, with 11 bases between. Germline values: CDR1 MNHGY, CDR2 SVAAGI. The CDR3 reads CASSPEGVQPQHF. DNA of the CDR3: TGTGCCAGCAGTCCGGAGGGGGTTCAGCCCCAGCATTTT.

This clone was detected a few times. The rearrangement joins TRBV19 to TRBJ1-2; D perhaps matches TRBD1 (5 bases). This CDR3 has 15 amino acids. Germline V gene sequence: CDR1 LNHDA, CDR2 SQIVND (reference sequence). The V end lost 9 bases, the J end lost 0 bases, and 17 bases lay between the germline ends. The CDR3 here is CASQTAYQANYGYTF. As DNA, the CDR3 is TGTGCCAGCCAGACAGCCTACCAAGCTAACTATGGCTACACCTTC.

The chain links TRBV7-9 to TRBJ2-3, with 9 bases that match TRBD1. The V segment lost 5 bases and the J segment 2 bases; nucleotides outside the gene matches: 8. Germline CDR1 SEHNR, CDR2 FQNEAQ (reference sequence). The CDR3 sequence is 16 residues long. In DNA, the CDR3 is TGTGCCAGCAGCCCCCCCGGACAGGGGTCCACAGATACGCAGTATTTT. It codes for CASSPPGQGSTDTQYF.

The V gene is TRBV19, the J gene TRBJ1-1, with 7 nucleotides matching TRBD1. The J segment lost 4 bases and the V segment lost 4 bases, leaving 9 bases of the junction unmatched. The CDR3 contains 15 residues. Germline assignment: CDR1 LNHDA and CDR2 SQIVND (reference sequence). The CDR3 nucleotides are TGTGCCAGTAGTAGGGGGACAGTAGACATCACTGAAGCTTTCTTT. It translates to CASSRGTVDITEAFF.

The genes are TRBV4-3 and TRBJ2-1; D is undetermined. V lost 1 base and J lost 6, with 13 bases in between. CDR1 is LGHNA, CDR2 YSLEER, per germline. This CDR3 contains 15 residues. The CDR3 protein is CASSQGIGAFNEQFF. CDR3 nucleotides: TGCGCCAGCAGCCAAGGAATAGGAGCCTTCAATGAGCAGTTCTTC.

Only one count was recorded for this clone. J is TRBJ2-7 and V is TRBV7-6, with a weak D call TRBD2 (7 bases). The CDR3 sequence is 13 residues long. Germline-derived CDR1 and CDR2 are SGHVS and FNYEAQ. With 7 bases removed from V and 6 bases from J, the gap between germline ends came to 16 bases. This CDR3 reads CASNLNGGREQYF. CDR3 bases: TGTGCCAGCAACTTGAACGGGGGGCGCGAGCAGTACTTC.

The V gene is TRBV6-6, the J gene TRBJ1-6; D might be TRBD1 (6 bases). Germline V gene lookup returns CDR1 MNHNY and CDR2 SVGAGI (reference sequence). The CDR3 totals 13 residues. V dropped 6 bases and J dropped 9 bases, with 12 bases sitting between them. CDR3 sequence: CASRGGVGSPLHF. As DNA, the CDR3 is TGTGCCAGCAGGGGGGGCGTTGGTTCACCCCTCCACTTT.

V and J are TRBV7-9 and TRBJ1-1; D remains ambiguous. The CDR3 has 13 residues. Trimming took 5 bases from V and 10 from J, leaving 17 bases between them. CDR1 is SEHNR, CDR2 FQNEAQ, per germline (reference sequence). The CDR3 here is CASSPQVLTGAFF. DNA of the CDR3: TGTGCCAGCAGCCCACAAGTCCTCACGGGAGCTTTCTTT. Based on the CDR3 plus reference TRBV7-9 and TRBJ1-1, the full variable domain is DTGVSQNPRHKITKRGQNVTFRCDPISEHNRLYWYRQTLGQGPEFLTYFQNEAQLEKSRLLSDRFSAERPKGSFSTLEIQRTEQGDSAMYLCASSPQVLTGAFFGQGTRLTVV.

CDR3 amino acids: CATSSKGQGPIVSEAFF. CDR3 coding DNA: TGTGCCACCAGCAGCAAGGGACAGGGACCTATTGTTTCTGAAGCTTTCTTT. V usage is TRBV15 and J usage is TRBJ1-1; TRBD1 matches 9 bases. The CDR3 loop spans 17 amino acids. Germline trimming cut 3 bases from V and 6 bases from J; bases unmatched to any gene: 14. Germline values: CDR1 LNHNV, CDR2 YYDKDF (reference sequence).

The chain combines TRBV7-6 with TRBJ1-4; the match to TRBD1 covers 9 bases. The germline V gene has CDR1 SGHVS and CDR2 FNYEAQ. Losses at the gene ends were 1 base for V and 8 bases for J; bases not matched to a gene: 8. The CDR3 has 16 amino acids. The CDR3 nucleotides read TGTGCCAGCAGCTTAGGCGCCGGGACAGGGAGGGAAAAACTGTTTTTT. Amino acid sequence: CASSLGAGTGREKLFF.